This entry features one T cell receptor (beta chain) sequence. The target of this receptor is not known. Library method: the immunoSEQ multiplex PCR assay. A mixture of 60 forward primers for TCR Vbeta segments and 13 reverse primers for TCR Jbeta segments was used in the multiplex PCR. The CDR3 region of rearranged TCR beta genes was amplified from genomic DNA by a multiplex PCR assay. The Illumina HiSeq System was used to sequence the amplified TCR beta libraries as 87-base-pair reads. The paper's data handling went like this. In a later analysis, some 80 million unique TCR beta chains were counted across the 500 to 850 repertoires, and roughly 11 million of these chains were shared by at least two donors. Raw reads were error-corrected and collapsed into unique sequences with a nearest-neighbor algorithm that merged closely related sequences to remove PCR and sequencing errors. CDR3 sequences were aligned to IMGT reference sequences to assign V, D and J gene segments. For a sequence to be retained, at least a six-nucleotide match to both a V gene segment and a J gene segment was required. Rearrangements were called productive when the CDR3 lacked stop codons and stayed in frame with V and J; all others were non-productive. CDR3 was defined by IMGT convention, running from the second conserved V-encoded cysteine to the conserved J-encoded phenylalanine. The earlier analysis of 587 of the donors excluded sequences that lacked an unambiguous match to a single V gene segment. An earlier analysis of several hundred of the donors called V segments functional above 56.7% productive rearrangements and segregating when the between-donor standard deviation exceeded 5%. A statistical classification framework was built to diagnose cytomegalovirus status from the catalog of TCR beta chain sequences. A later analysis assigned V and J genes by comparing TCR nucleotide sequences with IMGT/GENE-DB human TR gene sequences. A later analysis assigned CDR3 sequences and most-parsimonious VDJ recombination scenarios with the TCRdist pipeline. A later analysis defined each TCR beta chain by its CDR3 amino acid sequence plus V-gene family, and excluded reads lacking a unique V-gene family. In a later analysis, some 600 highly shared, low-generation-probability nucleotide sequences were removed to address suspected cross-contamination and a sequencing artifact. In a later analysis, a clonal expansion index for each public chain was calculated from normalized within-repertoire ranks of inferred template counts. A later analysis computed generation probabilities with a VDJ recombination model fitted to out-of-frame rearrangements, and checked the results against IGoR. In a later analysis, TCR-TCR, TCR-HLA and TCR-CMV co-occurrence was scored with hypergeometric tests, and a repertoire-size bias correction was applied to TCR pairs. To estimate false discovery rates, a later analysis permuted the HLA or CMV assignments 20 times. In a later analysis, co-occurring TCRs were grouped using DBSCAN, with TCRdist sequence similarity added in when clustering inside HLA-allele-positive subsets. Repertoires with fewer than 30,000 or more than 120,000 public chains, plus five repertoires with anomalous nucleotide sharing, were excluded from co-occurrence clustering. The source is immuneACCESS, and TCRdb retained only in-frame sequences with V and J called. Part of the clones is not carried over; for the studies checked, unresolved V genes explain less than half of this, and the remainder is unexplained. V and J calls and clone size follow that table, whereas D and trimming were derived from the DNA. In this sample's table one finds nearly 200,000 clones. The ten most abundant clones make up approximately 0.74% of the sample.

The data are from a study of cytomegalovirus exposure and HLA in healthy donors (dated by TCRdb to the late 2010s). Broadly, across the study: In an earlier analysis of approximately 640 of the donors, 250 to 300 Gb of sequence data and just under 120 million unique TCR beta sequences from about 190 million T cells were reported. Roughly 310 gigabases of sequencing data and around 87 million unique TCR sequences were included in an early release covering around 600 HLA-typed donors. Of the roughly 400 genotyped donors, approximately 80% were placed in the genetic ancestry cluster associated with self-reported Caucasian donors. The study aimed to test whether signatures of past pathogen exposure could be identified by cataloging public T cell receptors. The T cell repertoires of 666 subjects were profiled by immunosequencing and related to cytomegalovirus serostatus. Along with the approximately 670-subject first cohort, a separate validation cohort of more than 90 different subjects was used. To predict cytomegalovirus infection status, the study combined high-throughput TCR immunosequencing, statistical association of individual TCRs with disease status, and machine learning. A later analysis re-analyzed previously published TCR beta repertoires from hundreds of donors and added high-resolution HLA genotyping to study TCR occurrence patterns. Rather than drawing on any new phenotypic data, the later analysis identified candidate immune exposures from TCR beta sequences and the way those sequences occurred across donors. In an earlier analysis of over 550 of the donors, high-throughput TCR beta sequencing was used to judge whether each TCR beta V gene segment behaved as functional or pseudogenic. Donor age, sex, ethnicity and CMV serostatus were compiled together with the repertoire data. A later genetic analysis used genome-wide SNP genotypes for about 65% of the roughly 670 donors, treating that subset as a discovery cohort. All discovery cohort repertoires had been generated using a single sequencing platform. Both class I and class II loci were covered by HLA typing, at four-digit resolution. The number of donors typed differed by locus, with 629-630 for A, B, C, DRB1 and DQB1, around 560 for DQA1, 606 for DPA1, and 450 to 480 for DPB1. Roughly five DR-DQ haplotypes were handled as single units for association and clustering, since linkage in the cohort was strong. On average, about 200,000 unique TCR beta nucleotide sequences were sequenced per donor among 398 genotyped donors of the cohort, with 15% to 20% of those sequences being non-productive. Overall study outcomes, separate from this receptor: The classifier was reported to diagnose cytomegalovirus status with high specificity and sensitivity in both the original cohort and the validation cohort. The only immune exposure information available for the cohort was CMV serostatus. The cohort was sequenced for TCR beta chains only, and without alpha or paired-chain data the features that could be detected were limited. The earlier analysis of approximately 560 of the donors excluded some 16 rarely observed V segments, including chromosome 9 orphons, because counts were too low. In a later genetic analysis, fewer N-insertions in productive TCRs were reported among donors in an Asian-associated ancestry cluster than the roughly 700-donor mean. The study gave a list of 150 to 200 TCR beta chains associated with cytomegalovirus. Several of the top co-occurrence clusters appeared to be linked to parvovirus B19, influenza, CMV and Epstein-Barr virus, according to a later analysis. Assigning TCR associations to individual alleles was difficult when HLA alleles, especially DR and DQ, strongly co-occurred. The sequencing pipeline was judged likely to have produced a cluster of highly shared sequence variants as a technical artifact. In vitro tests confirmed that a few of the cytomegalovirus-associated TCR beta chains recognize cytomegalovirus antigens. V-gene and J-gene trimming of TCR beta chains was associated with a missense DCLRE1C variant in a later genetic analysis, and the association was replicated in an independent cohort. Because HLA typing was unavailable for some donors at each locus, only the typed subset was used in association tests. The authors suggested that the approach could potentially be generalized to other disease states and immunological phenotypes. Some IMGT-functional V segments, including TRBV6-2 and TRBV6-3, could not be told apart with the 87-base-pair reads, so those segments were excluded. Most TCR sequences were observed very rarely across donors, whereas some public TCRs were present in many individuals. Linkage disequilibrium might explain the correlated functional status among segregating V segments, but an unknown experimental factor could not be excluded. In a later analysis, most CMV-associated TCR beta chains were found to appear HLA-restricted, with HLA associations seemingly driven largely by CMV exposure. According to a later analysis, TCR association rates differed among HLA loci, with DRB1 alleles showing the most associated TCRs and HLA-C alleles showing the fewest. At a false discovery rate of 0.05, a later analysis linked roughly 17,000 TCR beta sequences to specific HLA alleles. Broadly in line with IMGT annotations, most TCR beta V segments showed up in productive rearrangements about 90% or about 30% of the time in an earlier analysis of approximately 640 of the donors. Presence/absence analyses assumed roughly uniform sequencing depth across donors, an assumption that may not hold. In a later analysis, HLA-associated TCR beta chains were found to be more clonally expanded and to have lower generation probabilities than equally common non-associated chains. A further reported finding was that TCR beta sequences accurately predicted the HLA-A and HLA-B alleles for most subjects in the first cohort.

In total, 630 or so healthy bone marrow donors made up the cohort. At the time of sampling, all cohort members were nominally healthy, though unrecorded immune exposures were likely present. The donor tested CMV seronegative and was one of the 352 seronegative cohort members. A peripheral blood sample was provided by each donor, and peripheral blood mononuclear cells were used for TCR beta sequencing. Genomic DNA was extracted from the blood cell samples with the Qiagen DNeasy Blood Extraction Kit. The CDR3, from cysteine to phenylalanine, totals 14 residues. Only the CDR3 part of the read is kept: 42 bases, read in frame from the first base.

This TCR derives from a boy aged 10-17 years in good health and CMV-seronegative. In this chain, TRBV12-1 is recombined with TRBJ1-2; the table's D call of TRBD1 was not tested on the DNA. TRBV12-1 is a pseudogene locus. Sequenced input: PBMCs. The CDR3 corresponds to CASSFLTGGYGYTF. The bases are TGTGCCAGCAGCTTTTTGACAGGGGGTTATGGCTACACCTTC.